This passage covers 24 T cell receptor beta chains from one sample sequenced in a study of neurological immune-mediated disorders (dated by TCRdb to the late 2010s). To prepare the library, 5' RACE was applied. The data were produced on an Illumina HiSeq 2500. TCRdb trimmed public reads at Q25 via fastp, called clones via MiXCR and kept in-frame beta chains. Rows merge per CDR3 protein into single entries with the most common DNA and genes. The sample has 120,000 or so distinct CDR3 sequences on record, roughly 3.2% of them singletons. 1.3% of the sample is taken by the ten largest. The sequenced sample consisted of PBMCs. These receptors originate from a woman aged 30 to 39 with multiple sclerosis.

This clonotype came up a few times. This chain joins TRBV7-9 and TRBJ2-1, with D possibly matching TRBD1 (7 bases). The CDR3 is 15 amino acids. V lost 5 bases, J lost 3 bases, and 14 bases lay in between. Germline assignment: CDR1 SEHNR and CDR2 FQNEAQ (reference sequence). The CDR3 sequence: CASSPRRGDYNEQFF. In DNA, the CDR3 is TGTGCCAGCAGCCCGCGCAGGGGGGACTACAATGAGCAGTTCTTC.

Ten or more counts support this clonotype. This chain joins TRBV27 and TRBJ2-4; TRBD1 matches 8 bases. The germline V gene has CDR1 MNHEY and CDR2 SMNVEV (reference sequence). The J segment lost 7 bases and the V segment lost 5 bases, leaving 4 bases of the junction unmatched. There are 13 residues in the CDR3. The CDR3 DNA follows: TGTGCCAGCAGTCGTACAGGGGGGAACATTCAGTACTTC. It encodes CASSRTGGNIQYF.

This clonotype was detected ten times or more. The chain is built from TRBV20-1 and TRBJ1-5, with D possibly TRBD1 on 6 matching bases. The germline V gene encodes CDR1 DFQATT and CDR2 SNEGSKA (reference sequence). The length of the CDR3 is 14 residues. V gave up 3 bases and J gave up 3 bases, with 12 bases separating them. In nucleotides, the CDR3 is TGCAGTGCTAGTCACAGGGAACCCAATCAGCCCCAGCATTTT. Its translation: CSASHREPNQPQHF.

This clonotype was seen at least ten times. This chain links TRBV20-1 with TRBJ2-7, with 13 positions matching TRBD2. Unmatched junction bases numbered 4, after V lost 0 bases and J lost 2 bases. Per germline, CDR1 DFQATT and CDR2 SNEGSKA (reference sequence). CDR3 length equals 16 residues. The CDR3 sequence is CSARDLGTSGTYEQYF. The CDR3 nucleotides read TGCAGTGCTAGAGATCTCGGGACTAGCGGGACCTACGAGCAGTACTTC.

This clonotype was seen ten or more times. The gene calls are TRBV20-1 and TRBJ2-7; 10 positions match TRBD1. The CDR3 consists of 18 residues. After removal of 0 bases from V and 4 bases from J, the junction contained 15 bases not matched to a gene. Germline V gives CDR1 DFQATT, CDR2 SNEGSKA (reference sequence). CDR3 nucleotide sequence: TGCAGTGCTAGAGATCAGTTGGGGACAGGGGTCCTGCTTTACGAGCAGTACTTC. Its translation: CSARDQLGTGVLLYEQYF.

This clonotype was observed at least ten times. V gene TRBV7-9 combines with J gene TRBJ2-7, with a weak D call TRBD1 (6 bases). Germline CDR1 SEHNR, CDR2 FQNEAQ (reference sequence). This CDR3 comprises 13 residues. V was clipped by 4 bases and J by 4 bases, with 11 bases between them. The CDR3 bases are TGTGCCAGCAGCTCCAGGGGAAGGTACGAGCAGTACTTC. Translated: CASSSRGRYEQYF. Combining the CDR3 with reference TRBV7-9 and TRBJ2-7 gives the whole variable domain DTGVSQNPRHKITKRGQNVTFRCDPISEHNRLYWYRQTLGQGPEFLTYFQNEAQLEKSRLLSDRFSAERPKGSFSTLEIQRTEQGDSAMYLCASSSRGRYEQYFGPGTRLTVT.

This clonotype was seen ten or more times. The chain is built from TRBV20-1 and TRBJ2-1, with TRBD1 identical over 9 bases. Per germline, CDR1 DFQATT and CDR2 SNEGSKA (reference sequence). Trimming at V came to 6 bases and at J to 0 bases, leaving 6 bases not matched to a gene. CDR3 length equals 15 residues. CDR3 sequence (DNA): TGCAGTGCCCAAGGGACAGGGAACTCCTACAATGAGCAGTTCTTC. Its protein is CSAQGTGNSYNEQFF.

The chain joins TRBV20-1 to TRBJ2-2; 9 bases align to TRBD1. The CDR3 is 14 amino acids. The trim removed 4 bases at V and 4 bases at J, leaving 4 bases unmatched. CDR1 and CDR2 from the germline V gene are DFQATT and SNEGSKA (reference sequence). The CDR3 nucleotides read TGCAGTGCTACCGACAGGGGGAGCACCGGGGAGCTGTTTTTT. This codes for CSATDRGSTGELFF.

In this sample, this clonotype turned up many times. The gene calls are TRBV18 and TRBJ2-1; D is ambiguous. The CDR3 extends over 14 amino acids. Trimming took off 3 bases at V and 4 bases at J, with 10 bases between the two ends. Germline values: CDR1 KGHSH, CDR2 LQKENI. DNA of the CDR3: TGTGCCAGCTCACCCTCGGGTTATTACAATGAGCAGTTCTTC. Encoded protein: CASSPSGYYNEQFF.

Ten or more counts support this clonotype. The genes are TRBV7-9 and TRBJ1-2; 7 bases align to TRBD1. The CDR3 runs to 16 residues. The trim removed 5 bases at V and 6 bases at J, leaving 15 bases unmatched. The V gene's germline CDR1 is SEHNR and CDR2 FQNEAQ (reference sequence). The chain's CDR3 is CASSLRGKGDSHGYTF. The CDR3 coding sequence is TGTGCCAGCAGCCTCAGGGGGAAAGGGGATAGCCATGGCTACACCTTC.

This clonotype was detected many times. The rearrangement joins TRBV29-1 to TRBJ2-5; D is undetermined. Germline V gene lookup returns CDR1 SQVTM and CDR2 ANQGSEA. Trimming shortened V by 3 bases and J by 2 bases, and 13 bases separated the two germline ends. The CDR3 totals 14 residues. The CDR3 DNA reads as TGCAGCGTTGAGGGCGGTCTGCTTCAAGAGACCCAGTACTTC. It translates to CSVEGGLLQETQYF. Variable domain in full (rest from reference TRBV29-1 and TRBJ2-5): SAVISQKPSRDICQRGTSLTIQCQVDSQVTMMFWYRQQPGQSLTLIATANQGSEATYESGFVIDKFPISRPNLTFSTLTVSNMSPEDSSIYLCSVEGGLLQETQYFGPGTRLLVL.

There are many counts of this clonotype. V usage is TRBV5-6 and J usage is TRBJ2-2; 7 bases are a match to TRBD2. The V gene end was trimmed by 1 base and the J gene end by 0 bases; junction bases not matched to a gene: 6. Per germline, CDR1 SGHDT and CDR2 YYEEEE. The CDR3 is 17 residues long. This CDR3 is CASSLLGGPSNTGELFF. CDR3 nucleotide sequence: TGTGCCAGCAGCTTGTTGGGAGGGCCCTCGAACACCGGGGAGCTGTTTTTT. The full variable domain, its missing parts supplied by reference TRBV5-6 and TRBJ2-2, is DAGVTQSPTHLIKTRGQQVTLRCSPKSGHDTVSWYQQALGQGPQFIFQYYEEEERQRGNFPDRFSGHQFPNYSSELNVNALLLGDSALYLCASSLLGGPSNTGELFFGEGSRLTVL.

The chain employs TRBV11-3 and TRBJ2-1, with TRBD2 identical over 11 bases. CDR1 SGHNT and CDR2 YENEEA come from the germline V gene. The J segment lost 8 bases and the V segment lost 4 bases, leaving 10 bases of the junction unmatched. The CDR3 is made up of 16 amino acids. The CDR3 coding sequence is TGTGCCAGCAGCTCGGGACTAGCGGACTTAGTGGATGAGCAGTTCTTC. Encoded protein: CASSSGLADLVDEQFF.

This clonotype was detected ten times or more. This chain links TRBV3-1 with TRBJ2-4; D gene unclear. V was cut by 0 bases and J by 1 base, with 13 bases left in between. This CDR3 contains 17 residues. Germline CDR1 reads LGHDT; CDR2 reads YNNKEL (reference sequence). CDR3 protein: CASSQDSPEVAKNIQYF. CDR3 coding DNA: TGTGCCAGCAGCCAAGATAGCCCCGAGGTGGCCAAAAACATTCAGTACTTC.

The table lists this clonotype with many counts. The chain recombines TRBV20-1 with TRBJ2-7; D may be TRBD2 (5 bases). V was clipped by 3 bases and J by 1 base, with 13 bases between them. The CDR3 is made up of 14 amino acids. The germline V gene encodes CDR1 DFQATT and CDR2 SNEGSKA (reference sequence). CDR3 in amino acids: CSASERERSYEQYF. The DNA of the CDR3 is TGCAGTGCTAGTGAGAGGGAAAGGTCCTACGAGCAGTACTTC.

Of note for this clonotype: A read error may be the cause here, since a much bigger clone is one base away. This chain links TRBV20-1 with TRBJ2-1; tentatively, D is TRBD2 (6 bases). The CDR3 extends over 12 amino acids. From germline, CDR1 is DFQATT and CDR2 SNEGSKA (reference sequence). V was shortened by 7 bases and J by 8 bases, with 15 bases between the two germline ends. Here the CDR3 DNA reads TGCAGTGATACTCGCGGGATTGATGAGCAGTTCTTC. Translating gives CSDTRGIDEQFF.

This clonotype was seen ten or more times. The chain links TRBV3-1 to TRBJ2-1; 8 bases are a match to TRBD2. From germline, CDR1 is LGHDT and CDR2 YNNKEL (reference sequence). V shed 3 bases, J shed 6 bases, and the junction held 10 bases outside the gene matches. The CDR3 has 16 amino acids. The CDR3 nucleotides read TGTGCCAGCAGCCAGATTGGGACTAGTATGACCAATGAGCAGTTCTTC. It yields the protein CASSQIGTSMTNEQFF.

This clonotype was counted at least ten times. V is TRBV20-1 and J is TRBJ1-1, with D unclear. The CDR3 consists of 13 residues. Germline assignment: CDR1 DFQATT and CDR2 SNEGSKA (reference sequence). Trimming removed 3 bases at V and 10 bases at J, with 18 bases between. CDR3 in DNA: TGCAGTGCTAGGACCGGGTTTCGACGGGGAGCTTTCTTT. Translating it yields CSARTGFRRGAFF.

This clonotype was detected ten times or more. V is TRBV10-3 and J is TRBJ2-1; TRBD2 matches at 13 bases. With V trimmed by 2 bases and J by 5 bases, 6 bases remained unmatched. CDR1 and CDR2 from the germline V gene are ENHRY and SYGVKD. The CDR3 is 17 residues long. The CDR3 loop is CAISELPGLAGNNEQFF. The DNA for the CDR3 is TGTGCCATCAGTGAGCTGCCGGGACTAGCGGGAAACAATGAGCAGTTCTTC.

This clonotype was recorded many times. The chain recombines TRBV7-8 with TRBJ1-5, with 7 nucleotides matching TRBD1. Per germline, CDR1 SGHVS and CDR2 FQNEAQ. V shed 6 bases and J 0 bases; nucleotides not matched to a gene: 11. The CDR3 has 17 residues. DNA for the CDR3: TGTGCCAGCAGTCCTAACAGGGGCCCGAATAGCAATCAGCCCCAGCATTTT. This gives the protein CASSPNRGPNSNQPQHF.

This clonotype was picked up many times. This chain joins TRBV20-1 and TRBJ2-2, with D perhaps assigned TRBD1 or TRBD2 (6 bases each). Germline loops: CDR1 DFQATT, CDR2 SNEGSKA (reference sequence). Trimming removed 6 bases from V and 2 bases from J, with 13 bases in between. This CDR3 has 14 amino acids. The CDR3 region is CSATGGTNTGELFF. CDR3 sequence (DNA): TGCAGTGCAACAGGCGGGACAAACACCGGGGAGCTGTTTTTT.

In this sample, this clonotype turned up many times. The chain couples TRBV7-2 to TRBJ1-3, with 8 bases that match TRBD1. The CDR3 loop spans 15 amino acids. Trimming took 3 bases from V and 1 from J; bases not matched to a gene: 2. The germline CDR1 and CDR2 sequences are SGHTA and FQGNSA. CDR3 loop: CASSFRGQSGNTIYF. CDR3 DNA sequence: TGTGCCAGCAGCTTCAGGGGGCAATCTGGAAACACCATATATTTT.

In its sample, this clonotype was seen many times. This sequence joins TRBV12-3 or TRBV12-4 and TRBJ2-1; tentative D call: TRBD2 (5 bases). Trimming cost V 5 bases and J 0 bases, with 14 bases left between them. The CDR3 covers 16 residues. CDR3 DNA sequence: TGTGCCAGCAGTCCCTTGGACTGGAGCTCCTACAATGAGCAGTTCTTC. This sequence encodes CASSPLDWSSYNEQFF.

This clonotype was found many times. J is TRBJ1-5 and V is TRBV12-3 or TRBV12-4; 12 bases are shared with TRBD1. The trim removed 5 bases at V and 7 bases at J, leaving 6 bases unmatched. The CDR3 runs to 15 residues. CDR3 sequence: CASSPGQGAWQPQHF. Here the CDR3 DNA reads TGTGCCAGCAGTCCGGGACAGGGGGCATGGCAGCCCCAGCATTTT.